The 10 T cell receptor beta chains below were found in one sample sequenced in a study of blood T cell repertoires in COVID-19. Clones were sequenced by immunoSEQ multiplex PCR, and TCRdb holds only the in-frame ones, with some missing. This table has hundreds of thousands of clones, roughly 84% appearing once. Sequencing was performed on PBMCs or T cells enriched from blood (not recorded which). The origin of the receptors is a woman in her forties who had recovered from COVID-19.

J is TRBJ1-5 and V is TRBV24-1, with no clear D. V lost 7 bases and J lost 5, with 8 bases in between. The germline gives CDR1 KGHDR, CDR2 SFDVKD. CDR3 size: 12 residues. The CDR3, as DNA: TGTGCCACCAGGCTCACACATCAGCCCCAGCATTTT. Protein product: CATRLTHQPQHF.

This clone showed up just once. This chain joins TRBV14 and TRBJ1-1, with a weak D call TRBD1 (6 bases). V was pared by 3 bases and J by 0 bases, with 14 bases between. Germline lookup yields CDR1 SGHDN and CDR2 FVKESK. The CDR3 length is 16 residues. The CDR3 is CASSHVTGKVNTEAFF. The CDR3 DNA reads as TGTGCCAGCAGCCACGTTACAGGGAAGGTGAACACTGAAGCTTTCTTT.

This sequence joins TRBV7-9 and TRBJ2-1, with 9 bases lining up with TRBD2. The CDR3 covers 16 residues. Germline V gives CDR1 SEHNR, CDR2 FQNEAQ (reference sequence). The trim removed 0 bases at V and 5 bases at J, leaving 5 bases unmatched. The CDR3 DNA is TGTGCCAGCAGCTTAGCGCCAGCGGGAGGCCACAATGAGCAGTTCTTC. It yields the protein CASSLAPAGGHNEQFF.

The V and J genes are TRBV3-1 (or the pseudogene TRBV3-2) and TRBJ2-7; TRBD2 is a possible D gene (5 bases). Per germline, CDR1 LGHDT and CDR2 YNNKEL (reference sequence). The CDR3 is 13 residues long. The germline V and J ends were trimmed by 3 bases and 3 bases, with 9 bases remaining between them. The chain's CDR3 is CASSHGLNYEQYF. The CDR3 DNA sequence: TGTGCCAGCAGCCACGGACTCAACTACGAGCAGTACTTC.

This chain uses TRBV28 with TRBJ1-5, with 7 bases matching TRBD1. This CDR3 is built from 16 residues. Germline loops: CDR1 MDHEN, CDR2 SYDVKM. The V segment lost 4 bases and the J segment 6 bases; nucleotides outside the gene matches: 12. CDR3 bases: TGTGCCAGCAGTTCCCTCCAACAGGGGACACTTCAGCCCCAGCATTTT. As protein: CASSSLQQGTLQPQHF.

V and J are TRBV27 and TRBJ2-4; 7 bases are a match to TRBD2. CDR3 length equals 14 residues. Losses at the gene ends were 10 bases for V and 9 bases for J; bases not matched to a gene: 15. Germline values: CDR1 MNHEY, CDR2 SMNVEV (reference sequence). CDR3 coding DNA: TGTGCCACCACCCCCTGGGCGGGGGACCCCATTCAGTACTTC. Amino acid sequence: CATTPWAGDPIQYF.

The V and J genes are TRBV19 and TRBJ2-3; TRBD2 aligns across 8 bases. Germline CDR1 reads LNHDA; CDR2 reads SQIVND (reference sequence). This CDR3 contains 15 residues. Germline trimming cut 5 bases from V and 1 base from J; bases unmatched to any gene: 5. CDR3 in DNA: TGTGCCAGTAGTTGGTCGGGGGGGGGCACAGATACGCAGTATTTT. It yields the protein CASSWSGGGTDTQYF.

The table lists this clone with a few counts. The chain links TRBV3-1 (or the pseudogene TRBV3-2) to TRBJ2-1; unclear D gene. Germline V gene data show CDR1 as LGHDT and CDR2 as YNNKEL (reference sequence). The CDR3 is 12 residues long. V dropped 4 bases and J dropped 13 bases, with 14 bases sitting between them. CDR3 amino acids: CASSLGLSVQFF. The CDR3 DNA reads as TGTGCCAGCAGCCTTGGGCTCTCGGTACAGTTCTTC.

This chain connects TRBV7-6 to TRBJ1-5; possible D gene TRBD1, 5 bases. This CDR3 comprises 13 residues. V was clipped by 5 bases and J by 6 bases, with 11 bases between them. The germline V gene has CDR1 SGHVS and CDR2 FNYEAQ. The CDR3 region has the DNA TGTGCCAGCAGCCAGGGCCCTTTTCAGCCCCAGCATTTT. It is translated as CASSQGPFQPQHF. Together with reference TRBV7-6 and TRBJ1-5, the CDR3 gives the full variable domain: GAGVSQSPRYKVTKRGQDVALRCDPISGHVSLYWYRQALGQGPEFLTYFNYEAQQDKSGLPNDRFSAERPEGSISTLTIQRTEQRDSAMYRCASSQGPFQPQHFGDGTRLSIL.

The chain carries TRBV6-5 and TRBJ2-2; D unclear. CDR3 length equals 16 residues. V was pared by 0 bases and J by 3 bases, with 11 bases between. Germline CDR1 reads MNHEY; CDR2 reads SVGAGI. The CDR3, as DNA: TGTGCCAGCAGTTACTCGATGGGCAGCCACACCGGGGAGCTGTTTTTT. This sequence encodes CASSYSMGSHTGELFF.